The T cell receptor (beta chain) described here comes from a study of Ad26.COV2.S vaccination and SARS-CoV-2 variants (dated by TCRdb to the early 2020s). General notes on the study: Vaccine-arm donors came from COV1001, a multicentre, randomized, double-blind, placebo-controlled phase I-IIa trial of Ad26.COV2.S in healthy adults. Ad26.COV2.S was given intramuscularly at 5x10^10 or 1x10^11 viral particles, as a single shot or as two shots 56 days apart. The specificity and breadth of SARS-CoV-2-reactive T cell receptors after Ad26.COV2.S vaccination were assessed by TCRbeta repertoire sequencing. The TCR-sequenced set comprised about 30 samples: approximately 19 Ad26.COV2.S vaccine recipients, 5 placebo recipients and 8 SARS-CoV-2 convalescent individuals. Participants in the trial were split at random into five groups of five each, receiving low-dose or high-dose Ad26.COV2.S once or twice, or else placebo on both occasions. Investigators remained blinded to trial group allocation during experiments and outcome assessment. On the study overall, not on this receptor specifically: The authors noted that the TCR breadth and depth analyses may have underestimated total T cell responses. The study lacked the statistical power to compare responses across vaccine doses or regimens. Spike-specific TCR breadth was higher in Ad26.COV2.S recipients than in placebo recipients (P = 0.0014). Substantial breadth of spike-specific CD8+ and CD4+ T cell responses was reported after vaccination. Non-spike TCR breadth was comparable between vaccine and placebo recipients, consistent with the vaccine containing only spike.

TCRbeta CDR3 regions were sequenced with the immunoSEQ Assay. After extraction, genomic DNA underwent amplification by bias-controlled multiplex PCR, followed by high-throughput sequencing. Under the source paper's analysis protocol: To quantify the absolute abundance of every unique TCRbeta CDR3 region, sequences were collapsed and filtered. Usable DNA was measured by amplifying reference genes present in all nucleated cells, and TCRbeta template counts were normalized to that usable DNA to estimate T cell fraction. Repertoire TCRs were annotated as SARS-CoV-2-specific when V gene, CDR3 amino acid sequence and J gene were exactly matched to a known reactive TCR set. The reference SARS-CoV-2 TCR set was derived from MIRA and filtered for enrichment in COVID-19-positive ImmuneCODE repertoires, a step that removed public or cross-reactive TCRs. Using the MIRA antigens, annotated TCRs were further analysed by specific ORF or by position within an ORF. Breadth was defined as annotated unique rearrangements over total unique productive rearrangements; depth was the summed frequency of those rearrangements. Two-sided Wilcoxon rank-sum tests were used to compare TCR breadth between groups. TCRdb's version of the immuneACCESS table is confined to in-frame rearrangements and falls short of the full clone set. An unresolved V gene accounts for under half of the shortfall where checked; the remainder is of unknown origin. The V and J calls and clone size were taken over from that table, and D and trimming were inferred from the DNA. In this sample the table shows 380,000 or so clones, approximately 86% of which occur a single time. Of the sample, approximately 12% falls within the top ten clones.

With regard to this clone: Its binding antigen is unknown. No much larger clone exists at a distance of one base, and base qualities are not known.

In the germline V gene, CDR1 corresponds to SGHAT and CDR2 to FQNNGV. From cysteine to phenylalanine, the CDR3 is 15 amino acids long. CDR3 DNA is the only sequence kept; it has 45 bases, read in frame from the first base. Trimming removed 2 bases from V and 0 bases from J, leaving 11 bases between the germline ends. The treatment or condition label, read with the paper, signifies: approximately 18 received Ad26.COV2.S at low or high dose, single or two shots; about 5 received placebo; per-sample allocation not given. Repertoires of vaccine and placebo recipients were sequenced from samples collected on day 63 after the first injection. Between 29 July and 7 August 2020, Cohort 1b enrolled approximately 26 adults aged 18-55 years at one site in Boston, USA. Ad26.COV2.S consisted of a replication-incompetent adenovirus type 26 vector by which a prefusion-stabilized SARS-CoV-2 spike protein from the original Wuhan strain was expressed.

The chain joins TRBV11-2 to TRBJ2-7; possibly the D gene is TRBD2, per 6 matching bases. The starting material was peripheral blood, obtained in a trial of Ad26.COV2.S vaccine versus placebo. This sequence was found in a person between 18 and 65 years old who received the Ad26.COV2.S COVID-19 vaccine or a placebo. The CDR3 loop reads CASSLHPGSSYEQYF. The nucleotide sequence is given as TGTGCCAGCAGCTTACATCCCGGGAGCTCCTACGAGCAGTACTTC.